The 23 T cell receptor beta chains below come from one sample, sequenced in a study of CD8+ T cells in alopecia areata (dated by TCRdb to the late 2010s). Sample time point, as interpreted from the label and publication: less than five weeks on oral tofacitinib. The sample's treatment or condition label is to be understood as: oral pan-JAK inhibitor, 5-10 mg twice daily. The receptor library was made with the immunoSEQ multiplex PCR assay. For TCR sequencing, RNA was extracted from every sample and reverse transcribed into cDNA to serve as template. As stored in TCRdb, this immuneACCESS dataset retains in-frame rearrangements with V and J assigned. A fraction of the clones does not appear; measured against another copy, unresolved V genes explain less than half of the discrepancy, and the remainder lacks a known reason. This sample lists some 150,000 clones; approximately 86% were detected once. Clones ranked in the top ten supply approximately 13% of the sample.

The specimen comprised CD8+ T cells sorted from blood, sampled at week 4, from a patient treated with tofacitinib. All receptors come from a human donor with alopecia areata.

V gene TRBV19 combines with J gene TRBJ1-2, with a weak D call TRBD1 (5 bases). Germline V CDR1 and CDR2: LNHDA, SQIVND (reference sequence). V was trimmed by 7 bases and J by 3 bases, leaving 12 bases between them. CDR3 length: 13 amino acids. The CDR3 coding sequence is TGTGCCAGTAATGGGGCATCCTACTATGGCTACACCTTC. Translating gives CASNGASYYGYTF.

This clone was counted a few times. This rearrangement joins TRBV29-1 to TRBJ2-3; D gene ambiguous. Between the trimmed V and J ends, which lost 7 bases and 6 bases, there was a span of 14 bases. Germline assignment: CDR1 SQVTM and CDR2 ANQGSEA. The CDR3 totals 12 residues. DNA for the CDR3: TGCAGCGCAAGGCCCCGTACTGATACGCAGTATTTT. Amino acid sequence: CSARPRTDTQYF.

CDR3 sequence: CSVEPGDVYGYTF. CDR3 DNA: TGCAGCGTCGAACCGGGAGACGTCTACGGCTACACCTTC. The V call is TRBV29-1, the J call TRBJ1-2; D is uncertain. Germline loops: CDR1 SQVTM, CDR2 ANQGSEA. V was cut by 6 bases and J by 8 bases, with 19 bases left in between. This CDR3 is 13 amino acids long.

The genes are TRBV4-1 and TRBJ1-1; 7 bases match TRBD1. The V segment lost 2 bases and the J segment 4 bases; nucleotides outside the gene matches: 10. CDR1 is MGHRA, CDR2 YSYEKL, per germline. This CDR3 is built from 16 residues. The CDR3: CASSQTAQGRSTEAFF. For the CDR3, the DNA is TGCGCCAGCAGCCAAACAGCACAGGGGAGGAGCACTGAAGCTTTCTTT.

The chain links TRBV5-4 to TRBJ2-3; D tentatively fits TRBD1 or TRBD2 (5 bases each). The germline V gene has CDR1 SGHNT and CDR2 YYREEE (reference sequence). This CDR3 has 15 amino acids. The V gene lost 6 bases and the J gene lost 0 bases, with 14 bases spanning the gap. Here the CDR3 DNA reads TGTGCCAGCAAGGCCGGGACGGAAAGCACAGATACGCAGTATTTT. This sequence encodes CASKAGTESTDTQYF.

This clone was detected only once. The gene calls are TRBV11-2 and TRBJ2-7; D unresolved. This CDR3 has 14 amino acids. In germline, CDR1 is SGHAT, CDR2 FQNNGV. V was clipped by 5 bases and J by 1 base, with 12 bases between them. The CDR3 DNA follows: TGTGCCAGCAGCCCCGCTCCGTTATCCTACGAGCAGTACTTC. Translated: CASSPAPLSYEQYF.

The chain joins TRBV9 to TRBJ2-7; the D is unclear. Germline V gene sequence: CDR1 SGDLS, CDR2 YYNGEE. Trimming pared 0 bases from V and 4 bases from J, leaving 8 bases between. This CDR3 comprises 13 residues. CDR3 residues: CASSVAEGYEQYF. The CDR3 nucleotides are TGTGCCAGCAGCGTAGCCGAAGGGTACGAGCAGTACTTC.

In the case of this clone: At one end, the junction sequence differs from germline, possibly due to a read error. CDR3 residues: CSVEDPGTASYEQYF. The CDR3 DNA follows: TGCAGCGTAGAAGACCCCGGGACGGCAAGCTACGAGCAGTACTTC. V is TRBV29-1 and J is TRBJ2-7; D tentatively fits TRBD1 or TRBD2 (5 bases each). Germline CDR1 reads SQVTM; CDR2 reads ANQGSEA. The CDR3 is 15 amino acids.

CDR3 region: CSVEDKNAGNPYEQYF. The CDR3 DNA is TGCAGCGTTGAAGATAAGAATGCAGGGAATCCCTACGAGCAGTACTTC. V and J are TRBV29-1 and TRBJ2-7; a weak D match, TRBD1 (5 bases). Trimming pared 0 bases from V and 2 bases from J, leaving 17 bases between. This CDR3 contains 16 residues. The germline V gene encodes CDR1 SQVTM and CDR2 ANQGSEA.

The V gene is TRBV5-6, the J gene TRBJ1-2, with D possibly TRBD1 on 5 matching bases. This CDR3 spans 16 amino acids. The germline V gene encodes CDR1 SGHDT and CDR2 YYEEEE. V shed 0 bases and J shed 8 bases, with 20 bases lying between them. In DNA, the CDR3 is TGTGCCAGCAGCTTGGGATCAGGGCCGGCCCGGGTAGGCTACACCTTC. It codes for CASSLGSGPARVGYTF.

A note on this clone: The identical CDR3 is also encoded by other nucleotide sequences in the sample. V usage is TRBV29-1 and J usage is TRBJ2-7; D is unresolved. This CDR3 has 11 amino acids. CDR1 and CDR2 (germline): SQVTM, ANQGSEA. V dropped 4 bases and J dropped 4 bases, with 8 bases sitting between them. The chain's CDR3 is CSVAQGYEQYF. The CDR3 DNA reads as TGCAGCGTTGCCCAAGGTTACGAGCAGTACTTC.

The chain recombines TRBV30 with TRBJ2-7; 7 positions agree with TRBD1. CDR1 GTSNPN and CDR2 SVGIG come from the germline V gene (reference sequence). The CDR3 is 14 amino acids. V gave up 3 bases and J gave up 7 bases; unmatched junction bases: 12. The CDR3 is CAWRSGQLSTEQYF. CDR3 nucleotides: TGTGCCTGGAGGTCGGGACAGCTATCTACGGAGCAGTACTTC.

The chain uses TRBV5-1 and TRBJ1-4; possibly TRBD1 for D (6 bases). V shed 4 bases and J shed 7 bases, with 17 bases lying between them. The CDR3 spans 15 residues. The germline CDR1 and CDR2 sequences are SGHRS and YFSETQ. The CDR3 loop reads CASSTQGQEGEKLFF. The CDR3, as DNA: TGCGCCAGCAGCACCCAGGGACAAGAGGGTGAAAAACTGTTTTTT.

In its sample, this clone was seen a few times. The chain links TRBV12-5 to TRBJ1-2, with 8 positions matching TRBD1. Germline trimming cut 4 bases from V and 2 bases from J; bases unmatched to any gene: 0. The CDR3 spans 13 residues. Germline V gene data show CDR1 as LGHNT and CDR2 as FRNRAP. CDR3 amino acids: CASGWTGNYGYTF. In nucleotides, the CDR3 is TGTGCTAGTGGTTGGACAGGGAACTATGGCTACACCTTC. Together with reference TRBV12-5 and TRBJ1-2, the CDR3 gives the full variable domain: DARVTQTPRHKVTEMGQEVTMRCQPILGHNTVFWYRQTMMQGLELLAYFRNRAPLDDSGMPKDRFSAEMPDATLATLKIQPSEPRDSAVYFCASGWTGNYGYTFGSGTRLTVV.

This chain uses TRBV29-1 with TRBJ2-1; 11 bases align to TRBD1. Unmatched junction bases numbered 21, after V lost 7 bases and J lost 7 bases. Germline V gives CDR1 SQVTM, CDR2 ANQGSEA. This CDR3 is built from 18 residues. CDR3 sequence: CSAGAKRDRGIELNEQFF. Here the CDR3 DNA reads TGCAGCGCCGGGGCAAAACGGGACAGGGGGATTGAATTAAATGAGCAGTTCTTC.

The V gene is TRBV5-6, the J gene TRBJ2-1; 7 bases agree with TRBD1. The CDR3 contains 13 residues. Losses at the gene ends were 4 bases for V and 8 bases for J; bases not matched to a gene: 6. Germline V gives CDR1 SGHDT, CDR2 YYEEEE. The CDR3 loop reads CASSTWTGHEQFF. CDR3 DNA: TGTGCCAGCAGCACCTGGACAGGCCATGAGCAGTTCTTC.

The V gene is TRBV7-8, the J gene TRBJ2-3; possibly TRBD1 or TRBD2 for D (7 bases each). The CDR3 contains 15 residues. Germline V lookup: CDR1 SGHVS, CDR2 FQNEAQ. The V and J ends lost 4 bases and 2 bases respectively, with 13 bases between them. The chain's CDR3 is CASSSRGGYTDTQYF. The CDR3 nucleotides read TGTGCCAGCAGCTCCAGGGGGGGCTACACAGATACGCAGTATTTT.

J is TRBJ2-3 and V is TRBV15; possibly TRBD1 for D (5 bases). Trimming pared 5 bases from V and 11 bases from J, leaving 26 bases between. The CDR3 sequence is 16 residues long. Germline assignment: CDR1 LNHNV and CDR2 YYDKDF (reference sequence). The CDR3 sequence: CATSGRTTARPPVQYF. CDR3 in DNA: TGTGCCACCAGCGGACGGACAACAGCCCGGCCTCCGGTGCAGTATTTT.

The chain employs TRBV7-9 and TRBJ2-7; weak D call: TRBD1 (5 bases). Germline V gene data show CDR1 as SEHNR and CDR2 as FQNEAQ (reference sequence). Trimming took 1 base from V and 11 from J, leaving 12 bases between them. The CDR3 runs to 12 residues. For the CDR3, the DNA is TGTGCCAGCAGCTTAGGGCAGGGCCTCAAGTACTTC. Protein: CASSLGQGLKYF.

This chain links TRBV19 with TRBJ2-1; no reliable D call. The V and J ends lost 7 bases and 6 bases respectively, with 10 bases between them. This CDR3 region has 12 residues. Germline V gene data show CDR1 as LNHDA and CDR2 as SQIVND (reference sequence). The CDR3 here is CASTGLRNEQFF. As DNA, the CDR3 is TGTGCCAGTACTGGGCTTCGCAATGAGCAGTTCTTC.

V and J are TRBV29-1 and TRBJ2-1; possible D gene TRBD2, 5 bases. This CDR3 region has 16 residues. Looked up from germline, CDR1 is SQVTM and CDR2 is ANQGSEA. Trimming cost V 3 bases and J 2 bases, with 17 bases left between them. CDR3 DNA: TGCAGCGTTGAGGGTTCGCGGGCGACGGCCTACAATGAGCAGTTCTTC. It yields the protein CSVEGSRATAYNEQFF.

The chain carries TRBV27 and TRBJ2-7; a weak D match, TRBD1 (6 bases). The CDR3 is 15 residues long. Germline V CDR1 and CDR2: MNHEY, SMNVEV (reference sequence). The V end lost 3 bases, the J end lost 4 bases, and 16 bases lay between the germline ends. Here the CDR3 DNA reads TGTGCCAGCAGTTTTCTCGACAGGCCCGGGTACGAGCAGTACTTC. Its protein is CASSFLDRPGYEQYF.

J is TRBJ2-7 and V is TRBV29-1; 10 nucleotides agree with TRBD1. The CDR3 is made up of 16 amino acids. J was trimmed by 3 bases and V by 3 bases; bases with no gene match: 11. Per germline, CDR1 SQVTM and CDR2 ANQGSEA. This CDR3 is CSVDHSRGTGDYEQYF. CDR3 in DNA: TGCAGCGTTGATCATTCCCGGGGGACAGGGGACTACGAGCAGTACTTC.